The 14 T cell receptor beta chains reported below all come from one sample, sequenced in a study of radiation and T cells in renal cell carcinoma. The data were produced by immunoSEQ multiplex PCR, yet TCRdb's version contains in-frame clones alone and is incomplete. Found here are 120,000 or so clones, around 81% of them singletons; the top ten hold 5% to 6.5%. Described time point: blood 2 weeks post-SBRT. The treatment is: 15 Gy SBRT to primary tumor, nephrectomy 4 weeks later. The sequencing used blood, collected from a patient whose treatment included radiotherapy and nephrectomy. These TCRs come from a man in his fifties with renal cell carcinoma.

This clone was counted a single time. This chain joins TRBV21-1 and TRBJ2-2; the DNA was not compared with TRBD1, the D call given in the table. TRBV21-1 is described as a pseudogene. CDR3 length: 17 amino acids. The CDR3 here is CASSTYWTYRGAGELFF. The CDR3, as DNA: TGTGCCAGCAGCACCTACTGGACTTACAGGGGGGCCGGGGAGCTGTTTTTT.

Of note for this clone: At one of its ends the junction is not consistent with the germline gene, which may arise from a read error. The chain has TRBV27 and TRBJ1-1, with a tentative D call TRBD1 (6 bases). The CDR3 is made up of 15 amino acids. The V gene's germline CDR1 is MNHEY and CDR2 SMNVEV (reference sequence). As DNA, the CDR3 is TGTGCCAGCCGTTTGGGGGGCAGCCCGAACACTGAAGCTTTCTTT. This codes for CASRLGGSPNTEAFF.

V and J are TRBV6-1 and TRBJ2-2, with TRBD2 as a possible D gene (6 bases). This CDR3 contains 15 residues. The V end lost 5 bases, the J end lost 4 bases, and 14 bases lay between the germline ends. Germline V CDR1 and CDR2: MNHNS, SASEGT. Here the CDR3 reads CASSPTGVGTGELFF. CDR3 sequence (DNA): TGTGCCAGCAGTCCGACGGGAGTAGGCACCGGGGAGCTGTTTTTT.

This rearrangement joins TRBV19 to TRBJ1-4, with D unclear. CDR1 and CDR2 from the germline V gene are LNHDA and SQIVND (reference sequence). The CDR3 is made up of 15 amino acids. Trimming stripped 5 bases from V and 0 bases from J, with 10 bases between. This CDR3 is CASSLAVATNEKLFF. DNA of the CDR3: TGTGCCAGTAGTCTCGCCGTTGCAACTAATGAAAAACTGTTTTTT.

This chain links TRBV6-1 with TRBJ2-3; 7 nucleotides match TRBD1. There are 15 residues in the CDR3. V was clipped by 0 bases and J by 0 bases; unmatched bases: 0. Looked up from germline, CDR1 is MNHNS and CDR2 is SASEGT. The CDR3 reads CASSEAGQSTDTQYF. CDR3 DNA sequence: TGTGCCAGCAGTGAAGCGGGACAGAGCACAGATACGCAGTATTTT.

The genes are TRBV6-5 and TRBJ2-3; a possible D gene is TRBD2 (6 bases). The CDR3 has 16 residues. Between the trimmed V and J ends, which lost 4 bases and 2 bases, there was a span of 16 bases. Germline V gives CDR1 MNHEY, CDR2 SVGAGI. The CDR3 DNA reads TGTGCCAGCAGTTCCTCTAGCGCAGGCCTCACAGATACGCAGTATTTT. Its protein product is CASSSSSAGLTDTQYF.

This chain uses TRBV19 with TRBJ2-7; 7 bases fit TRBD1. The CDR3 spans 15 residues. The V and J ends lost 5 bases and 3 bases, in that order; junction bases with no gene match: 10. CDR1 LNHDA and CDR2 SQIVND come from the germline V gene (reference sequence). CDR3 nucleotides: TGTGCCAGTAGTTGGGACAGCCAGACCCTCTACGAGCAGTACTTC. Translation: CASSWDSQTLYEQYF. Full variable domain (outside the CDR3, taken from reference TRBV19 and TRBJ2-7): DGGITQSPKYLFRKEGQNVTLSCEQNLNHDAMYWYRQDPGQGLRLIYYSQIVNDFQKGDIAEGYSVSREKKESFPLTVTSAQKNPTAFYLCASSWDSQTLYEQYFGPGTRLTVT.

This clone was seen just once. The chain has TRBV9 and TRBJ2-1; D gene uncertain. The length of the CDR3 is 15 residues. V was clipped by 2 bases and J by 0 bases, with 9 bases between them. CDR1 is SGDLS and CDR2 is YYNGEE in the germline V gene. The CDR3 nucleotides are TGTGCCAGCAGCGTTAGTCCCGGCTCCTACAATGAGCAGTTCTTC. Translating gives CASSVSPGSYNEQFF.

The genes are TRBV5-1 and TRBJ2-3; 10 positions match TRBD1. This CDR3 is 13 amino acids long. V lost 4 bases and J lost 7; bases outside the gene matches: 3. Germline V gene sequence: CDR1 SGHRS, CDR2 YFSETQ. The CDR3 protein is CASSGQGDNTQYF. For the CDR3, the DNA is TGCGCCAGCAGCGGACAGGGGGATAATACGCAGTATTTT.

The chain is built from TRBV4-3 and TRBJ1-3; D ambiguous. Trimming took off 5 bases at V and 0 bases at J, with 14 bases between the two ends. Looked up from germline, CDR1 is LGHNA and CDR2 is YSLEER. This CDR3 region has 16 residues. The chain's CDR3 is CASSAQVGRSGNTIYF. The CDR3, as DNA: TGCGCCAGCAGCGCACAAGTAGGACGCTCTGGAAACACCATATATTTT.

This clone was recorded only once. The rearrangement links TRBV25-1 to TRBJ1-2, with 7 bases identical to TRBD1. Per the germline V gene, CDR1 is MGHDK and CDR2 is SYGVNS. The J segment lost 5 bases and the V segment lost 2 bases, leaving 5 bases of the junction unmatched. The CDR3 is made up of 14 amino acids. CDR3 amino acids: CASSETGVGYGYTF. DNA for the CDR3: TGTGCCAGCAGTGAAACAGGGGTCGGGTATGGCTACACCTTC.

A word on this clone: Other DNA variants within this sample encode the same CDR3. The V call is TRBV28, the J call TRBJ2-7, with D possibly matching TRBD2 (6 bases). In germline, CDR1 is MDHEN, CDR2 SYDVKM. V gave up 5 bases and J gave up 0 bases, with 11 bases separating them. This CDR3 is built from 14 residues. The chain's CDR3 is CASSLTGSSYEQYF. CDR3 in DNA: TGTGCCAGCAGTCTCACCGGGAGCTCCTACGAGCAGTACTTC.

The V and J genes are TRBV9 and TRBJ2-1, with a tentative D call TRBD2 (6 bases). The CDR3 extends over 16 amino acids. The V and J ends lost 2 bases and 5 bases respectively, with 17 bases between them. Germline-derived CDR1 and CDR2 are SGDLS and YYNGEE. DNA of the CDR3: TGTGCCAGCAGCGTGTCTAGCGTAGCAACCCACAATGAGCAGTTCTTC. It translates to CASSVSSVATHNEQFF. Full variable domain (remainder filled in from reference TRBV9 and TRBJ2-1): DSGVTQTPKHLITATGQRVTLRCSPRSGDLSVYWYQQSLDQGLQFLIQYYNGEERAKGNILERFSAQQFPDLHSELNLSSLELGDSALYFCASSVSSVATHNEQFFGPGTRLTVL.

The chain couples TRBV28 to TRBJ2-4, with D tentatively TRBD1 (6 bases). Germline-derived CDR1 and CDR2 are MDHEN and SYDVKM. V shed 5 bases and J shed 6 bases, with 17 bases lying between them. The CDR3 loop spans 15 amino acids. The CDR3 bases are TGTGCCAGCAGTATCCGACAGGAGTTCAGAAACATTCAGTACTTC. Translating gives CASSIRQEFRNIQYF.